The T cell receptor beta chain under discussion was sequenced for a study of patients and donors after allogeneic stem cell transplantation. Deletions cut 5 bases from V and 4 bases from J, with 23 bases between. The CDR3 length is 17 residues. Germline assignment: CDR1 SSHAT and CDR2 FNYEAQ (reference sequence). TCRdb passed the RT-PCR reads through MiXCR, listing each CDR3 protein once. Of 150,000 to 200,000 distinct CDR3 sequences listed, about 24% are singletons. The V gene is TRBV7-7, the J gene TRBJ1-2, with D hard to call. This TCR came from a human donor who was either an allogeneic HSCT recipient or a stem cell or donor lymphocyte infusion donor (not recorded which). It is not recorded whose cells these are; they may come from a transplant donor. The sequenced material came from blood, either unsorted or a sorted T cell fraction (not recorded which). This chain's CDR3 is CASSRNRTRRLFYGYTF. CDR3 nucleotide sequence: TGTGCCAGCAGCCGAAACCGCACGAGACGGCTATTCTATGGCTACACCTTC.